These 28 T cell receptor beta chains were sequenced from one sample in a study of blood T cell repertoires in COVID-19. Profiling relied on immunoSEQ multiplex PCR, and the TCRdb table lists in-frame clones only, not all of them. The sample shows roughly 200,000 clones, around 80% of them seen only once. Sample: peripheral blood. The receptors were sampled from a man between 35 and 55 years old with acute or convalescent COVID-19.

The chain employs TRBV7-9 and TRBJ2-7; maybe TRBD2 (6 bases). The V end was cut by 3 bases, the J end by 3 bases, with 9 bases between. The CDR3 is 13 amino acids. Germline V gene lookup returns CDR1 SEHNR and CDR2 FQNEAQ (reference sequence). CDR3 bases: TGTGCCAGCAGCTTTAGCGGAGTCTACGAGCAGTACTTC. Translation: CASSFSGVYEQYF.

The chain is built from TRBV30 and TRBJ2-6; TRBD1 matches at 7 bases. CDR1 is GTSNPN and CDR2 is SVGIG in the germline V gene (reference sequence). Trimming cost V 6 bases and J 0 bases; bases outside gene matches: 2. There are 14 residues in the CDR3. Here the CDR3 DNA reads TGTGCCTGCCGACAGGGCTCTGGGGCCAACGTCCTGACTTTC. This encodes CACRQGSGANVLTF. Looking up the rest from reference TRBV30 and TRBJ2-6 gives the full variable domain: SQTIHQWPATLVQPVGSPLSLECTVEGTSNPNLYWYRQAAGRGLQLLFYSVGIGQISSEVPQNLSASRPQDRQFILSSKKLLLSDSGFYLCACRQGSGANVLTFGAGSRLTVL.

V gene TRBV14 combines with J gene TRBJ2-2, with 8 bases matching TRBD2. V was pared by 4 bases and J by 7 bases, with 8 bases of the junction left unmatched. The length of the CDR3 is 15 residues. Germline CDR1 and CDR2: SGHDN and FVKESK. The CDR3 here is CASSPKSGSIGELFF. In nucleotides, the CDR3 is TGTGCCAGCAGCCCCAAGAGCGGGAGCATCGGGGAGCTGTTTTTT.

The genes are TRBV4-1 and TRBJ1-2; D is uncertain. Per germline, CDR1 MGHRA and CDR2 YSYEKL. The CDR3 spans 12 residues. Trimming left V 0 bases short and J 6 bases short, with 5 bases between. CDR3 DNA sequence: TGCGCCAGCAGCCAAGATCTTCATGGCTACACCTTC. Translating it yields CASSQDLHGYTF.

The CDR3 reads CASSLGSGAYNSPLHF. The CDR3 coding sequence is TGTGCCAGCAGCTTGGGTTCAGGGGCCTATAATTCACCCCTCCACTTT. The genes are TRBV5-6 and TRBJ1-6, with D tentatively TRBD1 (6 bases). In germline, CDR1 is SGHDT, CDR2 YYEEEE. Trimming removed 0 bases from V and 2 bases from J, with 9 bases in between. There are 16 residues in the CDR3.

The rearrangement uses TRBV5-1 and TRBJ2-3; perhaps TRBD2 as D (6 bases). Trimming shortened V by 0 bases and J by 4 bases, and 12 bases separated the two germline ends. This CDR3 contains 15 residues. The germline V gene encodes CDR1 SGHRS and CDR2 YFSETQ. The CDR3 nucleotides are TGCGCCAGCAGCTTGGTCGGGGGAGACCCAGATACGCAGTATTTT. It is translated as CASSLVGGDPDTQYF.

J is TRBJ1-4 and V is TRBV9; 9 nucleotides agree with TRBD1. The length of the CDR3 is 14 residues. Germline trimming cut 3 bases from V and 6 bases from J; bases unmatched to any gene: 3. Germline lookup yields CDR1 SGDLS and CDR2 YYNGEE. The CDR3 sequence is CASSATGGHEKLFF. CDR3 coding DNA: TGTGCCAGCAGCGCTACAGGGGGCCATGAAAAACTGTTTTTT.

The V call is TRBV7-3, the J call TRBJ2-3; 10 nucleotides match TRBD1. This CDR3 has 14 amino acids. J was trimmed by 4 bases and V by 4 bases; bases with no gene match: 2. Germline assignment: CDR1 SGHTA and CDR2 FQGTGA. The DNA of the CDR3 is TGTGCCAGCAGCTCTGACAGGGGGCCAGATACGCAGTATTTT. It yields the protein CASSSDRGPDTQYF.

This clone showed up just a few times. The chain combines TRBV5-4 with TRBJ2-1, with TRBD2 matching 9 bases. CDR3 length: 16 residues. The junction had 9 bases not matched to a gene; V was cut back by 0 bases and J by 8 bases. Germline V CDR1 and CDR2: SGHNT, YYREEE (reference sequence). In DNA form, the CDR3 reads TGTGCCAGCAGCTTGGAAACTAGCGGGCCTAGGGATGAGCAGTTCTTC. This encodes CASSLETSGPRDEQFF.

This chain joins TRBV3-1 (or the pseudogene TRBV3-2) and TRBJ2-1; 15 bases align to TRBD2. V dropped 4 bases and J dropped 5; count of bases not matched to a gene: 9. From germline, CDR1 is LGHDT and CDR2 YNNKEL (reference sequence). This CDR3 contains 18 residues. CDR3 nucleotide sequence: TGTGCCAGCAGCCGCCTGGGGACTAGCGGGAGGACTAACAATGAGCAGTTCTTC. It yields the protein CASSRLGTSGRTNNEQFF.

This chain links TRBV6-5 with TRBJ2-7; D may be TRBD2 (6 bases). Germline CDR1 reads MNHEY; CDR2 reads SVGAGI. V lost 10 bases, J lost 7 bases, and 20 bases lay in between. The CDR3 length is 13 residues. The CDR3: CAIGRDAAGEQYF. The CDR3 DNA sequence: TGTGCCATAGGTCGAGACGCGGCGGGGGAGCAGTACTTC.

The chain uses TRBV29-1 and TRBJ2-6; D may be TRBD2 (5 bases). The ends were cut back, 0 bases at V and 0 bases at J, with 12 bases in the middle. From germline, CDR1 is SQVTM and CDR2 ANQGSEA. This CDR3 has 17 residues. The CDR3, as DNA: TGCAGCGTTGAAGATGGCGGGTCGTCCTCTGGGGCCAACGTCCTGACTTTC. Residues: CSVEDGGSSSGANVLTF.

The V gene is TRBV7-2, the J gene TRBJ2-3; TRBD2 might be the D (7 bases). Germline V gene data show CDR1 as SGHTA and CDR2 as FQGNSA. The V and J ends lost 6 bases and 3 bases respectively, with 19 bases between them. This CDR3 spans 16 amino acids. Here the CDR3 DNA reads TGTGCCAGCAGTGTAGAGGGGGGGCTTGGGACAGATACGCAGTATTTT. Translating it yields CASSVEGGLGTDTQYF. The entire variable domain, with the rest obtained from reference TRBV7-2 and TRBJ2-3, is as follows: GAGVSQSPSNKVTEKGKDVELRCDPISGHTALYWYRQSLGQGLEFLIYFQGNSAPDKSGLPSDRFSAERTGGSVSTLTIQRTQQEDSAVYLCASSVEGGLGTDTQYFGPGTRLTVL.

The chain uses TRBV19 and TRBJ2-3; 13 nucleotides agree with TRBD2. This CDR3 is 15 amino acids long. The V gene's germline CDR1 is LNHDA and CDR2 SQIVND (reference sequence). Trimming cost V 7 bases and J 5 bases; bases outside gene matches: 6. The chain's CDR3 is CASTGTSGVGDTQYF. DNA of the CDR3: TGTGCCAGTACCGGGACTAGCGGGGTCGGAGATACGCAGTATTTT.

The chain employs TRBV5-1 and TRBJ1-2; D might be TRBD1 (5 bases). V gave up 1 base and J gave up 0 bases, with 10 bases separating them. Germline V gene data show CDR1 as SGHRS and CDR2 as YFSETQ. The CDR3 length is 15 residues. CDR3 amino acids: CASSLISGPNYGYTF. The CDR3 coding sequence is TGCGCCAGCAGCTTGATCTCAGGGCCTAACTATGGCTACACCTTC.

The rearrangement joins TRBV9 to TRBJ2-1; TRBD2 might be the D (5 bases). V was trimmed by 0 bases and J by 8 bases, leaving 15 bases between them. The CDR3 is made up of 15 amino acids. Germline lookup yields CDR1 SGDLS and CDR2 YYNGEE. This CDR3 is CASSVVATTGHEQFF. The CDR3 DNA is TGTGCCAGCAGCGTAGTAGCGACCACGGGCCATGAGCAGTTCTTC. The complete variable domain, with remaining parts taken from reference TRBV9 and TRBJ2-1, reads DSGVTQTPKHLITATGQRVTLRCSPRSGDLSVYWYQQSLDQGLQFLIQYYNGEERAKGNILERFSAQQFPDLHSELNLSSLELGDSALYFCASSVVATTGHEQFFGPGTRLTVL.

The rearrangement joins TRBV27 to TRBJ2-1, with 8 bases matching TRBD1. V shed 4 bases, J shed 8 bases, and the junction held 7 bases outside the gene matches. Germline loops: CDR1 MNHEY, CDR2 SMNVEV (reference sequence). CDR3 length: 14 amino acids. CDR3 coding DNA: TGTGCCAGCAGTTCCGGACAGGGAATACATGAGCAGTTCTTC. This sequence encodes CASSSGQGIHEQFF.

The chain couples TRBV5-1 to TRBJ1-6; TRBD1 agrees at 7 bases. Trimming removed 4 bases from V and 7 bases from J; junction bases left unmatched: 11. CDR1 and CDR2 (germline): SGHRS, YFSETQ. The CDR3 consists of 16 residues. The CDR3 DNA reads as TGCGCCAGCAGCCTGAAAGTGACAGGGAAAAATTCACCCCTCCACTTT. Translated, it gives CASSLKVTGKNSPLHF.

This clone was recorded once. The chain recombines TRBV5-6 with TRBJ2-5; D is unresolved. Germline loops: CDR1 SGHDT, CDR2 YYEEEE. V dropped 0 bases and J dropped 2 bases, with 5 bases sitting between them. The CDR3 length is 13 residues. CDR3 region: CASSLASQETQYF. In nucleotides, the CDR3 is TGTGCCAGCAGCTTGGCGAGTCAAGAGACCCAGTACTTC.

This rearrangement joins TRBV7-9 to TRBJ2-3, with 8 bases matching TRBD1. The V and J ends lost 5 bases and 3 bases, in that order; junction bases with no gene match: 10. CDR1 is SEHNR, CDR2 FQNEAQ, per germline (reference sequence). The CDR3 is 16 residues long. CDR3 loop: CASSPRRTGTTDTQYF. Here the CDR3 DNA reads TGTGCCAGCAGCCCACGGAGGACAGGGACGACAGATACGCAGTATTTT.

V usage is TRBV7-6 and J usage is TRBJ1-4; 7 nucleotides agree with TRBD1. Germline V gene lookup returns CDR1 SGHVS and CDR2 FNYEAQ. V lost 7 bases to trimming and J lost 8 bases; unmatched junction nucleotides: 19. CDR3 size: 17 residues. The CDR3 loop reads CASTNRVAGTDGEKLFF. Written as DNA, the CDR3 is TGTGCCAGCACCAACCGGGTCGCCGGGACAGACGGGGAAAAACTGTTTTTT. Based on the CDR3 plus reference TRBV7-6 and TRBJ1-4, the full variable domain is GAGVSQSPRYKVTKRGQDVALRCDPISGHVSLYWYRQALGQGPEFLTYFNYEAQQDKSGLPNDRFSAERPEGSISTLTIQRTEQRDSAMYRCASTNRVAGTDGEKLFFGSGTQLSVL.

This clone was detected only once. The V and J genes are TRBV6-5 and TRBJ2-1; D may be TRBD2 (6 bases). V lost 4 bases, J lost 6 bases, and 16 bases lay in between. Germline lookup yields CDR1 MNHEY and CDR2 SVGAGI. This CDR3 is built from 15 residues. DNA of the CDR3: TGTGCCAGCAGTTCCAACCGACTAGTAAGCAATGAGCAGTTCTTC. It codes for CASSSNRLVSNEQFF.

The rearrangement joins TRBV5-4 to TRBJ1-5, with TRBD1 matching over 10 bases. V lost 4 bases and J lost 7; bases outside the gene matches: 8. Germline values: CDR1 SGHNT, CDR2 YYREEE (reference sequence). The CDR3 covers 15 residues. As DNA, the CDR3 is TGTGCCAGCAGCAGAGGGACAGGGGTGTGGCAGCCCCAGCATTTT. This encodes CASSRGTGVWQPQHF. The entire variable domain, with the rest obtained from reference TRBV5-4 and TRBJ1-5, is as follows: ETGVTQSPTHLIKTRGQQVTLRCSSQSGHNTVSWYQQALGQGPQFIFQYYREEENGRGNFPPRFSGLQFPNYSSELNVNALELDDSALYLCASSRGTGVWQPQHFGDGTRLSIL.

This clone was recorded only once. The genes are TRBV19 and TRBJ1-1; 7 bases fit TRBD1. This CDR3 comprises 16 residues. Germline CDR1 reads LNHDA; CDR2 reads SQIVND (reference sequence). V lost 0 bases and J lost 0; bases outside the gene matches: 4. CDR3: CASSIDRDRVNTEAFF. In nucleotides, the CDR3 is TGTGCCAGTAGTATAGATCGGGACAGAGTGAACACTGAAGCTTTCTTT.

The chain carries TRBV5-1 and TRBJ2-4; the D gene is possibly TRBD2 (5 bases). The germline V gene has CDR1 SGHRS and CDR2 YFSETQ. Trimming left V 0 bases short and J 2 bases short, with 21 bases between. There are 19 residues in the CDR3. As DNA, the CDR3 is TGCGCCAGCAGCTTGGCCCGGGATTCGTCGAGGGATCCCAAAAACATTCAGTACTTC. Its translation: CASSLARDSSRDPKNIQYF.

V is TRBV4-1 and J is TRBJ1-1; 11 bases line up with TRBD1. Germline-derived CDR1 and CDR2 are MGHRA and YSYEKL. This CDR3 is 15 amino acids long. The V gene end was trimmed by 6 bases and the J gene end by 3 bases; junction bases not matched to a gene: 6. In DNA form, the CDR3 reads TGCGCCAGCAGTACCGGACAGGGGGCGGACACTGAAGCTTTCTTT. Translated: CASSTGQGADTEAFF.

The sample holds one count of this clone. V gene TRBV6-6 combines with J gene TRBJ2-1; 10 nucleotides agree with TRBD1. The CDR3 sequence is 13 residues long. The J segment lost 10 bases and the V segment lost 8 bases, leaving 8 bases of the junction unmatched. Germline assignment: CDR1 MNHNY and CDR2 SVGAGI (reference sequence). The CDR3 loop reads CASETGGGGEQFF. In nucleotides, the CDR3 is TGTGCCAGCGAGACAGGGGGCGGTGGGGAGCAGTTCTTC.

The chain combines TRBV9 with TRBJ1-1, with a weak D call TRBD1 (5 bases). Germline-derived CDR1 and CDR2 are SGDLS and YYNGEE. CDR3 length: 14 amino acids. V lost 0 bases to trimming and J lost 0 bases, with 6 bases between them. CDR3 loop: CASSVAGLNTEAFF. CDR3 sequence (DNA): TGTGCCAGCAGCGTAGCAGGGCTGAACACTGAAGCTTTCTTT. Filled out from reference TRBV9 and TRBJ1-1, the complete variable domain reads DSGVTQTPKHLITATGQRVTLRCSPRSGDLSVYWYQQSLDQGLQFLIQYYNGEERAKGNILERFSAQQFPDLHSELNLSSLELGDSALYFCASSVAGLNTEAFFGQGTRLTVV.